Below, 12 T cell receptor beta chains from the same sample are listed, as sequenced in a study of Ad26.COV2.S vaccination and SARS-CoV-2 variants. Profiled with immunoSEQ multiplex PCR; TCRdb holds only in-frame clones, not every one. The sample contains over 400,000 clones, about nine tenths of which appear only once. Documented treatment: around 19 received Ad26.COV2.S at low or high dose, single or two shots; five or six received placebo; per-sample allocation not given. The investigators took samples on day 63 after the first vaccine or placebo injection. Source: peripheral blood, taken in a trial of Ad26.COV2.S vaccine versus placebo. The origin of the receptors is a person between 18 and 59 years old who received the Ad26.COV2.S COVID-19 vaccine or a placebo.

As DNA, the CDR3 is TGTGCCAGCAGTGCCGACAGACCAATACTTCCTAATTCACCCCTCCACTTT. Protein sequence: CASSADRPILPNSPLHF. The J gene is TRBJ1-6, the V gene TRBV27, with D perhaps TRBD1 (5 bases). Germline CDR1 and CDR2: MNHEY and SMNVEV (reference sequence). V lost 5 bases to trimming and J lost 6 bases, with 20 bases between them. The CDR3 is 17 residues long.

The chain has TRBV5-1 and TRBJ2-5, with D possibly TRBD2 on 6 matching bases. This CDR3 has 14 amino acids. Trimming cost V 0 bases and J 9 bases, with 15 bases left between them. The germline V gene encodes CDR1 SGHRS and CDR2 YFSETQ. CDR3 in DNA: TGCGCCAGCAGCTTGGTCTCCCTAGCGTCGGCCCAGTACTTC. Translated: CASSLVSLASAQYF.

The genes are TRBV28 and TRBJ2-7; tentatively, D is TRBD1 (5 bases). Looked up from germline, CDR1 is MDHEN and CDR2 is SYDVKM. V lost 6 bases and J 4 bases, leaving 22 bases between the germline ends. The length of the CDR3 is 16 residues. CDR3 nucleotide sequence: TGTGCCAGCAGCTCATACTTTCCGGGCAGGGAATACGAGCAGTACTTC. Translation gives CASSSYFPGREYEQYF.

As to this clone: At the DNA level, this CDR3 is encoded by other sequences in the same sample as well. The CDR3 loop reads CASSSTGGNTGELFF. The CDR3 DNA follows: TGTGCCAGCAGCTCTACAGGGGGCAACACCGGGGAGCTGTTTTTT. This sequence joins TRBV7-6 and TRBJ2-2; 9 nucleotides line up with TRBD1. CDR1 SGHVS and CDR2 FNYEAQ come from the germline V gene. The V and J ends lost 4 bases and 2 bases, in that order; junction bases with no gene match: 2. The CDR3 is made up of 15 amino acids.

The rearrangement links TRBV27 to TRBJ2-7; the match to TRBD1 covers 8 bases. Per germline, CDR1 MNHEY and CDR2 SMNVEV (reference sequence). The CDR3 extends over 16 amino acids. J gave up 3 bases and V 2 bases, and 9 bases lay outside the gene matches. The CDR3, as DNA: TGTGCCAGCAGTTTAAGCCCTAGGGACAGGCGCTACGAGCAGTACTTC. Its translation is CASSLSPRDRRYEQYF.

The chain uses TRBV6-2 or TRBV6-3 and TRBJ2-7; D is ambiguous. Germline V CDR1 and CDR2: MNHEY, SVGEGT. The CDR3 totals 14 residues. The germline V and J ends were trimmed by 0 bases and 7 bases, with 13 bases remaining between them. CDR3 in DNA: TGTGCCAGCAGTTACTCCCTGGCTCTTCGGGAGCAGTACTTC. Translation gives CASSYSLALREQYF.

The genes are TRBV28 and TRBJ1-4, with 10 positions matching TRBD1. This CDR3 region has 15 residues. Per the germline V gene, CDR1 is MDHEN and CDR2 is SYDVKM. V was clipped by 6 bases and J by 4 bases; unmatched bases: 5. The DNA for the CDR3 is TGTGCCAGCAGACGACAGGGGGCAATTAATGAAAAACTGTTTTTT. Its protein is CASRRQGAINEKLFF.

This chain connects TRBV4-3 to TRBJ2-1; D is ambiguous. This CDR3 spans 15 amino acids. Trimming shortened V by 1 base and J by 0 bases, and 7 bases separated the two germline ends. Germline V gene sequence: CDR1 LGHNA, CDR2 YSLEER. CDR3 nucleotide sequence: TGCGCCAGCAGCCAAGTGGTGAGCTCCTACAATGAGCAGTTCTTC. Translating it yields CASSQVVSSYNEQFF.

The rearrangement links TRBV7-3 to TRBJ1-2; 12 bases line up with TRBD1. V was clipped by 5 bases and J by 4 bases; unmatched bases: 14. Germline CDR1 SGHTA, CDR2 FQGTGA. The CDR3 length is 18 residues. The CDR3 is CASSLPGQGAPCIYGYTF. Here the CDR3 DNA reads TGTGCCAGCAGCCTACCGGGACAGGGGGCACCTTGCATCTATGGCTACACCTTC.

The V call is TRBV19, the J call TRBJ2-1; D gene unclear. Between the trimmed V and J ends, which lost 4 bases and 4 bases, there was a span of 5 bases. Germline-derived CDR1 and CDR2 are LNHDA and SQIVND (reference sequence). The CDR3 contains 12 residues. The CDR3 here is CASSSAYNEQFF. For the CDR3, the DNA is TGTGCCAGTAGTAGCGCTTACAATGAGCAGTTCTTC.

The gene calls are TRBV5-1 and TRBJ2-3, with 10 bases that match TRBD1. Trimming removed 2 bases from V and 4 bases from J; junction bases left unmatched: 4. Germline lookup yields CDR1 SGHRS and CDR2 YFSETQ. CDR3 length: 15 amino acids. CDR3 sequence (DNA): TGCGCCAGCAGCTTAGGACAGGGGGGAGCAGATACGCAGTATTTT. Translated, it gives CASSLGQGGADTQYF.

The chain uses TRBV6-5 and TRBJ2-7, with 9 positions matching TRBD2. With V trimmed by 4 bases and J by 0 bases, 4 bases remained unmatched. CDR1 is MNHEY, CDR2 SVGAGI, per germline. The CDR3 is made up of 15 amino acids. CDR3: CASSSLAGDSYEQYF. In DNA, the CDR3 is TGTGCCAGCAGTTCCTTAGCGGGAGACTCCTACGAGCAGTACTTC.